The clone carrying this T cell receptor (beta chain) was observed a few times. No antigen is known for it. Deep sequencing aimed at 1 in 200,000 to 1 in 1 million T cells' resolution. Produced via immunoSEQ multiplex PCR; TCRdb's table is partial and in-frame only. This table holds 130,000 to 150,000 clones, around three quarters found once. This specimen comes from a study of cytotoxic CD8 clonotypes in ibrutinib-treated CLL. Background on the study: Mean per-sample yields comprised around 250,000 productive templates and 75,000 to 95,000 productive rearrangements. Study-level findings and limits: Sampling time points were not equivalent between sustained-remission and progressing patients. An increase in clonality occurred at ibrutinib response, followed by a return toward baseline at progression.

Germline CDR1 and CDR2: PRHDT and FYEKMQ (reference sequence). This CDR3 region has 11 residues. The V end lost 3 bases, the J end lost 3 bases, and 3 bases lay between the germline ends. This rearrangement joins TRBV13 to TRBJ2-7; D remains unclear. The specimen comprised PBMCs, sampled after 12 months of ibrutinib treatment. This clonotype was obtained from a human donor with chronic lymphocytic leukemia. DNA for the CDR3: TGTGCCAGCAGCTTCAACTACGAGCAGTACTTC. Protein: CASSFNYEQYF.